This record covers a single T cell receptor beta chain. After removal of 3 bases from V and 3 bases from J, the junction contained 8 bases not matched to a gene. This CDR3 is 15 amino acids long. Germline V gene lookup returns CDR1 MNHEY and CDR2 SMNVEV (reference sequence). Using immunoSEQ multiplex PCR, the repertoire was profiled, and TCRdb retains in-frame clones only, with some absent. The data hold some 71,000 clones, with approximately 97% observed a single time. The data were taken from a study of technical replicates of blood from a few donors. The V call is TRBV27, the J call TRBJ2-7; 7 nucleotides agree with TRBD2. Sequenced: T cells isolated from PBMCs. The clonotype was recovered from a human donor in good health. The CDR3 protein is CASSFGVAGNYEQYF. DNA for the CDR3: TGTGCCAGCAGTTTTGGGGTAGCGGGCAACTACGAGCAGTACTTC.